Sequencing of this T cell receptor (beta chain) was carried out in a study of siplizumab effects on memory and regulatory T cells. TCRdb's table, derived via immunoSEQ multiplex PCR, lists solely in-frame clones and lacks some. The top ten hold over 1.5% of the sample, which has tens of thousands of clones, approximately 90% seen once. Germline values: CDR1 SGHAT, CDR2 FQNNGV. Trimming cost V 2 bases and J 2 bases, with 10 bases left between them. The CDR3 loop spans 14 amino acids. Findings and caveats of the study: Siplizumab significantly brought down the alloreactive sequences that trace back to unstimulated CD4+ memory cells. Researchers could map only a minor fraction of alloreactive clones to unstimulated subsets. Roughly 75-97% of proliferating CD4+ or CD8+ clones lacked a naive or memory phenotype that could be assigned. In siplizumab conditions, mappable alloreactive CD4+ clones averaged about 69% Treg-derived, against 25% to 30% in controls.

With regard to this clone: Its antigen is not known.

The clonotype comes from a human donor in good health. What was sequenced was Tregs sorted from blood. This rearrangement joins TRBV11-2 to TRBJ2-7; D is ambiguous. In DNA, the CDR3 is TGTGCCAGCAGCTTAATCGCCAAACCCTACGAGCAGTACTTC. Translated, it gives CASSLIAKPYEQYF.